This entry is about one T cell receptor (beta chain). The antigen this receptor binds is unknown. Within one base of it there is no much larger clone, and no base qualities were kept. In the same sample, other DNA sequences code for this CDR3. The data belong to a study of blood T cell repertoires in COVID-19 (dated by TCRdb to between 2020 and 2021). Context from the whole study: The collaborator samples originated in the United States, Italy and Spain and spanned the acute and convalescent phases of COVID-19. The repertoires were released in a freely available public database intended as a resource for research on the immune response to SARS-CoV-2. The material from the prospective study consisted of cDNA or gDNA derived from T cells, B-cell-depleted T cells, or PBMCs. Sample metadata almost always included a de-identified subject ID, COVID-19 status, age in years and sex. Where available, HLA class I and class II types were taken from metadata supplied by the sample provider and were not determined by assay-based typing. Subjects who had been exposed to COVID-19, were actively infected with it, or had recovered from it provided the deeply sampled blood TCRbeta repertoires that made up the dataset. Samples were obtained from the ongoing ImmuneRACE study (first 160 participants) and from 1,254 subjects provided by 6 global collaborators. Findings and caveats that apply to the study as a whole: Clinical and demographic metadata were provided uncurated, with the amount varying by source and participant.

Measured from the cysteine to the phenylalanine, the CDR3 is 13 residues long. Left in the record is the CDR3 DNA by itself, 39 bases read in frame from the first base. CDR1 and CDR2 (SGHAT, FQNNGV) derive from the germline V gene. The trim is 1 base for V and 4 bases for J, with a gap of 8 bases between the germline ends. One collaborating source in Seattle enrolled patients during active infection and followed them longitudinally through the course of disease. Collaborating institutions collected whole blood in K2EDTA tubes following their own protocols. For TCRbeta analysis, collaborator samples were shipped as frozen whole blood, as isolated PBMCs, or as DNA extracted from either sample type. The immunoSEQ Assay, a bias-controlled multiplex PCR, was used to amplify TCRbeta CDR3 regions from genomic DNA. In the authors' own workflow: Nucleated cell counts per sample were estimated from amplification of reference gene primers within the assay. To quantify the absolute abundance of each unique TCRbeta CDR3 rearrangement, sequence reads were collapsed and filtered. Productive Simpson clonality was computed per sample as the square root of Simpson's diversity index over productive rearrangements. Held by TCRdb, this immuneACCESS table contains in-frame sequences only and omits some clones. Under half of the omission traces to an unresolved V gene where checked; the cause of the rest is unknown. V and J calls plus clone size are reproduced from that table; the DNA served to infer D and trimming. In all, the sample holds roughly 260,000 clones, and approximately 92% of those were seen once. Together, the top ten hold approximately 2.6% of the sample.

Source material: peripheral blood. The TCR sequence derives from a person aged 18 to 30 with COVID-19, enrolled during active disease. This chain joins TRBV11-2 to TRBJ2-7, with no confidently assigned D gene. This receptor carries the CDR3 CASSLGQSYEQYF. The DNA sequence is TGTGCCAGCAGCTTAGGACAATCTTACGAGCAGTACTTC.